A single sample gave rise to the 15 T cell receptor beta chains below, sequenced in a study of T cell repertoires in cytomegalovirus infection. TCRdb re-derived calls from the reads in MiXCR, one entry per CDR3 protein. Among some 350,000 distinct CDR3 sequences, around 29% were seen once, and the ten largest hold around 18%. Their specific antigens are unknown. The starting material was cultured PBMCs, obtained from culture after CMV antigen stimulation. Receptors originate from a human donor in good health (CMV status not recorded). Some clones in this sample may be carry-over from other donors' samples.

This clonotype has ten or more counts. The CDR3 reads CASSIQGGGTDTQYF. The CDR3 coding sequence is TGTGCCAGCAGCATACAGGGAGGTGGCACAGATACGCAGTATTTT. The chain carries TRBV7-2 and TRBJ2-3, with D perhaps being TRBD1 or TRBD2 (6 bases each). CDR3 length: 15 amino acids. The V gene's germline CDR1 is SGHTA and CDR2 FQGNSA. Trimming shortened V by 5 bases and J by 1 base, and 13 bases separated the two germline ends.

CDR3 DNA sequence: TGCAGTGCTCCAGCGGGAGATATAGGCATTCAGTACTTC. Its translation is CSAPAGDIGIQYF. The rearrangement uses TRBV20-1 and TRBJ2-4, with 8 bases that match TRBD2. Losses at the gene ends were 5 bases for V and 9 bases for J; bases not matched to a gene: 9. Germline V gives CDR1 DFQATT, CDR2 SNEGSKA (reference sequence). This CDR3 has 13 amino acids.

The chain couples TRBV5-1 to TRBJ2-5; no reliable D call. This CDR3 contains 11 residues. Germline V gene sequence: CDR1 SGHRS, CDR2 YFSETQ. Trimming took 3 bases from V and 5 from J, leaving 5 bases between them. This CDR3 reads CASSSSETQYF. CDR3 nucleotides: TGCGCCAGCAGCTCCTCCGAGACCCAGTACTTC.

This chain uses TRBV2 with TRBJ1-5; D is uncertain. The CDR3 is 14 residues long. Trimming took 6 bases from V and 3 from J, leaving 12 bases between them. The germline gives CDR1 SNHLY, CDR2 FYNNEI. The chain's CDR3 is CASRREEFNQPQHF. The DNA of the CDR3 is TGTGCCAGCAGGAGAGAAGAGTTCAATCAGCCCCAGCATTTT.

J is TRBJ2-1 and V is TRBV6-6, with 8 bases lining up with TRBD2. The CDR3 runs to 15 residues. V shed 0 bases and J 7 bases; nucleotides not matched to a gene: 5. From germline, CDR1 is MNHNY and CDR2 SVGAGI (reference sequence). This chain's CDR3 is CASSYSGGGSNEQFF. CDR3 coding DNA: TGTGCCAGCAGTTACTCTGGCGGGGGGTCAAATGAGCAGTTCTTC.

The chain is built from TRBV12-3 or TRBV12-4 and TRBJ1-5, with TRBD1 as a possible D gene (5 bases). V was cut by 2 bases and J by 8 bases, with 13 bases left in between. This CDR3 region has 14 residues. CDR3 region: CASSLLSGDKPQHF. The CDR3 region has the DNA TGTGCCAGCAGTTTATTGTCGGGGGATAAGCCCCAGCATTTT.

This clonotype was observed a few times. The rearrangement uses TRBV2 and TRBJ1-5; possibly TRBD1 for D (5 bases). The V end lost 1 base, the J end lost 7 bases, and 17 bases lay between the germline ends. This CDR3 is 16 amino acids long. Germline V lookup: CDR1 SNHLY, CDR2 FYNNEI. CDR3: CASSEGGTGLGQPQHF. The DNA of the CDR3 is TGTGCCAGCAGTGAAGGAGGGACGGGGTTAGGGCAGCCCCAGCATTTT.

The chain recombines TRBV20-1 with TRBJ2-1; 7 bases agree with TRBD2. The germline CDR1 and CDR2 sequences are DFQATT and SNEGSKA (reference sequence). The CDR3 is made up of 13 amino acids. The junction had 8 bases not matched to a gene; V was cut back by 7 bases and J by 5 bases. The CDR3 loop reads CSGGGSTDNEQFF. As DNA, the CDR3 is TGCAGTGGGGGGGGGTCTACTGACAATGAGCAGTTCTTC.

This clonotype was seen a handful of times. The V and J genes are TRBV6-2 or TRBV6-3 and TRBJ2-7, with TRBD2 matching over 12 bases. The germline V gene encodes CDR1 MNHEY and CDR2 SVGEGT. The CDR3 is made up of 14 amino acids. The V and J ends lost 8 bases and 10 bases, in that order; junction bases with no gene match: 12. CDR3 sequence: CASSLAGGLREQYF. CDR3 bases: TGTGCCAGCTCACTAGCGGGAGGTCTACGAGAACAGTACTTC.

The CDR3, as DNA: TGTGCCAGCAGCGTAGTAGGAGGGATCTCGGGTGGTGAGCAGTTCTTC. This encodes CASSVVGGISGGEQFF. The chain has TRBV9 and TRBJ2-1, with D possibly being TRBD2 (6 bases). Between the trimmed V and J ends, which lost 0 bases and 9 bases, there was a span of 19 bases. The CDR3 has 16 residues. The germline V gene has CDR1 SGDLS and CDR2 YYNGEE.

This clonotype was recorded at least ten times. This rearrangement joins TRBV7-2 to TRBJ2-1, with a weak D call TRBD2 (5 bases). The V end was cut by 0 bases, the J end by 7 bases, with 19 bases between. Germline V CDR1 and CDR2: SGHTA, FQGNSA. CDR3 length: 17 amino acids. CDR3 amino acids: CASSLAFSGRASNEQFF. The CDR3 DNA sequence: TGTGCCAGCAGCTTAGCCTTCAGCGGCCGAGCGAGTAATGAGCAGTTCTTC.

J is TRBJ2-2 and V is TRBV12-3 or TRBV12-4, with D maybe TRBD2 (6 bases). The CDR3 length is 15 residues. With 3 bases removed from V and 2 bases from J, the gap between germline ends came to 10 bases. The DNA for the CDR3 is TGTGCCAGCAGTTTCGGGACTCCCAACACCGGGGAGCTGTTTTTT. As protein: CASSFGTPNTGELFF.

V usage is TRBV27 and J usage is TRBJ2-1, with a weak D call TRBD1 (6 bases). CDR3 length: 14 amino acids. The ends were cut back, 2 bases at V and 4 bases at J, with 9 bases in the middle. Germline V gene sequence: CDR1 MNHEY, CDR2 SMNVEV (reference sequence). CDR3 DNA sequence: TGTGCCAGCAGTTTAAACGGACAGTACAATGAGCAGTTCTTC. Protein: CASSLNGQYNEQFF.

In its sample, this clonotype was seen a few times. The chain has TRBV10-3 and TRBJ1-2; TRBD1 matches 7 bases. Germline V gene lookup returns CDR1 ENHRY and CDR2 SYGVKD. Trimming removed 6 bases from V and 8 bases from J; junction bases left unmatched: 9. This CDR3 has 13 amino acids. The CDR3 nucleotides are TGTGCCATCAGCGAGACAGGGCTCAGCGGCTACACCTTC. This gives the protein CAISETGLSGYTF.

A single count supports this clonotype. The chain has TRBV20-1 and TRBJ2-7; D gene unclear. Germline CDR1 is DFQATT and CDR2 is SNEGSKA (reference sequence). The length of the CDR3 is 17 residues. V shed 6 bases and J shed 2 bases, with 26 bases lying between them. CDR3 sequence (DNA): TGCAGTGCCACACGTCCAGGTTCTCGTCTGACCACCTACGAGCAGTACTTC. Its translation: CSATRPGSRLTTYEQYF.